The rows below give T cell receptor beta chains drawn from one sample of a study of sequential checkpoint blockade in melanoma. Profiling relied on immunoSEQ multiplex PCR, and the TCRdb table lists in-frame clones only, not all of them. The data contain roughly 11,000 clones, roughly four fifths of them singletons. The sample in question was CD8+ T cells sorted from blood (inferred from file names), obtained from a patient given nivolumab and ipilimumab in sequence. All receptors derive from a human donor with melanoma. Each CDR3 is given with its conserved first and last residue. A D gene is named only where the DNA matches it firmly. Clone sizes are given selectively: once, few, many, or a class where the clone is expanded.

d_gene	abundance	j_gene	v_gene	CDR3aa	CDR3nt
.	.	TRBJ2-1	TRBV29-1	CSVEGTEGVGYNEQFF	TGCAGCGTTGAAGGGACCGAGGGAGTGGGGTACAATGAGCAGTTCTTC
.	.	TRBJ2-2	TRBV10-2	CASLRSGELFF	TGCGCCAGCCTGCGGAGCGGGGAGCTGTTTTTT
.	.	TRBJ2-5	TRBV6-5	CASRAGEETQYF	TGTGCCAGCAGGGCAGGGGAAGAGACCCAGTACTTC
TRBD1	.	TRBJ2-2	TRBV9	CASSADRGPNTGELFF	TGTGCCAGCAGCGCTGACAGGGGGCCGAACACCGGGGAGCTGTTTTTT
.	.	TRBJ2-2	TRBV6-4	CASTPAAAAGTGELFF	TGTGCCAGCACCCCGGCCGCGGCCGCGGGCACCGGGGAGCTGTTTTTT
TRBD2	.	TRBJ2-2	TRBV7-3	CASSLNGLADTGELFF	TGTGCCAGCAGCTTAAATGGACTAGCGGACACCGGGGAGCTGTTTTTT
.	.	TRBJ2-7	TRBV9	CASSATSGGDEQYF	TGTGCCAGCAGCGCAACCTCGGGCGGGGACGAGCAGTACTTC
TRBD1	.	TRBJ2-2	TRBV19	CASSWTGVVPNTGELFF	TGTGCCAGTAGCTGGACAGGGGTGGTACCGAACACCGGGGAGCTGTTTTTT
.	.	TRBJ2-7	TRBV28	CASTWGDGPYEQYF	TGTGCCAGCACCTGGGGGGACGGCCCCTACGAGCAGTACTTC
.	.	TRBJ2-7	TRBV27	CASSSVEVGHYEQYF	TGTGCCAGCAGTTCAGTAGAGGTGGGGCACTACGAGCAGTACTTC
.	.	TRBJ2-7	TRBV11-1	CASSFYYEQYF	TGTGCCAGCAGCTTCTACTACGAGCAGTACTTC
.	.	TRBJ2-7	TRBV29-1	CSVEMTDYEQYF	TGCAGCGTTGAAATGACAGACTACGAGCAGTACTTC
TRBD1	.	TRBJ2-7	TRBV9	CASSVGTGPVYEQYF	TGTGCCAGCAGCGTGGGGACAGGGCCGGTCTACGAGCAGTACTTC
TRBD2	few	TRBJ2-1	TRBV5-6	CASSLAFASGSYEQFF	TGTGCCAGCAGCTTGGCCTTCGCTAGCGGGAGTTATGAGCAGTTCTTC
TRBD2	.	TRBJ2-3	TRBV9	CASSVEGLAGGSSTDTQYF	TGTGCCAGCAGCGTAGAGGGGCTAGCGGGGGGGTCTAGCACAGATACGCAGTATTTT
.	.	TRBJ1-5	TRBV4-1	CASSQEAGPQHF	TGCGCCAGCAGCCAAGAGGCGGGGCCCCAGCATTTT
TRBD1	.	TRBJ1-5	TRBV19	CASSPRDRGGQPQHF	TGTGCCAGTAGTCCGCGGGACAGGGGAGGTCAGCCCCAGCATTTT
.	few	TRBJ2-7	TRBV9	CASSATGQEQYF	TGTGCCAGCAGCGCGACAGGTCAAGAGCAGTACTTC
TRBD1	once	TRBJ1-6	TRBV28	CASSLGTGEFGSPLHF	TGTGCCAGCAGTTTAGGGACAGGGGAATTCGGTTCACCCCTCCACTTT
.	few	TRBJ1-1	TRBV6-5	CASSYSGHTTEAFF	TGTGCCAGCAGTTACTCTGGGCACACCACTGAAGCTTTCTTT
.	.	TRBJ2-1	TRBV6-5	CASSYQLGNGEQFF	TGTGCCAGCAGTTACCAACTCGGTAATGGTGAGCAGTTCTTC
.	.	TRBJ2-7	TRBV5-4	CASSLEGYEQYF	TGTGCCAGCAGCTTGGAGGGGTACGAGCAGTACTTC
.	.	TRBJ1-3	TRBV27	CASSSPGNTIYF	TGTGCCAGCAGTTCTCCTGGAAACACCATATATTTT
TRBD2	.	TRBJ2-1	TRBV11-2	CASSSGTSGYNEQFF	TGTGCCAGCAGCTCCGGGACTAGCGGGTACAATGAGCAGTTCTTC
TRBD1	.	TRBJ2-1	TRBV7-9	CASSSRQGAISNEQFF	TGTGCCAGCAGCTCTAGACAGGGGGCCATTAGCAATGAGCAGTTCTTC
TRBD1	.	TRBJ1-5	TRBV18	CASSPGDRTNQPQHF	TGTGCCAGCTCACCAGGGGACAGAACTAATCAGCCCCAGCATTTT
TRBD2	.	TRBJ2-3	TRBV7-2	CASTFSGASTDTQYF	TGTGCCAGCACCTTTAGCGGGGCTTCCACAGATACGCAGTATTTT
TRBD2	few	TRBJ2-1	TRBV7-9	CASRPSSGGGYEQFF	TGTGCCAGCAGGCCCTCTAGCGGGGGAGGCTATGAGCAGTTCTTC